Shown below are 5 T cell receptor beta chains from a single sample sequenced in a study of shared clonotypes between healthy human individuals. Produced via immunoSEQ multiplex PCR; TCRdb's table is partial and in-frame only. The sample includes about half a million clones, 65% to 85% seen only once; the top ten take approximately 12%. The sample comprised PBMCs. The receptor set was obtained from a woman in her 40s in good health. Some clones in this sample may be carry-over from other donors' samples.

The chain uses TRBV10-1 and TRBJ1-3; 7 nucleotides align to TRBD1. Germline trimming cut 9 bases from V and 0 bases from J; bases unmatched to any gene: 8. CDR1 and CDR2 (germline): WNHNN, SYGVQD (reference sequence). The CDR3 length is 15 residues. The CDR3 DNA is TGCGCCAGGTGGCTCGGGACAGCCTCTGGAAACACCATATATTTT. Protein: CARWLGTASGNTIYF.

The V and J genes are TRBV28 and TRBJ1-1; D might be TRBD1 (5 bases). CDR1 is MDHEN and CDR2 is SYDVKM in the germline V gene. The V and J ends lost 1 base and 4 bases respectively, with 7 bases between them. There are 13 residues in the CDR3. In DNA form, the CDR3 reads TGTGCCAGCAGTTTATCGGGGGGCACTGAAGCTTTCTTT. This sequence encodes CASSLSGGTEAFF.

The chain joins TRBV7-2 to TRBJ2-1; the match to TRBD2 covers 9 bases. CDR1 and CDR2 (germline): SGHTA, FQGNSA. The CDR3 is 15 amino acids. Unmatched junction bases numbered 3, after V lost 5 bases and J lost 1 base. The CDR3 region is CASSPLAGSYNEQFF. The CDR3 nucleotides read TGTGCCAGCAGCCCTCTAGCGGGGTCCTACAATGAGCAGTTCTTC.

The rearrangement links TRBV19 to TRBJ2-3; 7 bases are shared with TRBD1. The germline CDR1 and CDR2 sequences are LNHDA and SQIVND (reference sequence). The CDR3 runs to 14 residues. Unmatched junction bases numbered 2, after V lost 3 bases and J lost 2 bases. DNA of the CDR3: TGTGCCAGTAGTATGGGACAGTACACAGATACGCAGTATTTT. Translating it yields CASSMGQYTDTQYF.

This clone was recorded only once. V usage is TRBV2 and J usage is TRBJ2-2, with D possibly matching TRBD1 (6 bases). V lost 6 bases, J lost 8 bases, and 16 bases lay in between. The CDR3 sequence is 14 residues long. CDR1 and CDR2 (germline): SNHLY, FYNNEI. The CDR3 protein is CASRETGLGGELFF. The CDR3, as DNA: TGTGCCAGCAGAGAGACAGGACTCGGAGGGGAGCTGTTTTTT. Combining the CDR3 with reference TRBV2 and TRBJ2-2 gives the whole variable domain EPEVTQTPSHQVTQMGQEVILRCVPISNHLYFYWYRQILGQKVEFLVSFYNNEISEKSEIFDDQFSVERPDGSNFTLKIRSTKLEDSAMYFCASRETGLGGELFFGEGSRLTVL.